A single sample gave rise to the 9 T cell receptor beta chains below, sequenced in a study of shared clonotypes between healthy human individuals. The table came from immunoSEQ multiplex PCR; TCRdb's copy has only in-frame clones and leaves some out. The sample holds about 1,800,000 clones, approximately 94% seen once. Naive CD8 cells lacked CD45RO and underwent positive selection for CCR7, leaving out terminally differentiated effector memory CD45RA+ cells. The material sequenced was naive CD8+ T cells sorted from blood. The receptors stem from a man between 18 and 35 years old in good health.

The rearrangement joins TRBV6-1 to TRBJ2-7; D is unclear. The CDR3 runs to 16 residues. Trimming shortened V by 4 bases and J by 0 bases, and 16 bases separated the two germline ends. The germline V gene encodes CDR1 MNHNS and CDR2 SASEGT. The CDR3 region has the DNA TGTGCCAGCAGTGCGCTTAGAGGTGTTGGCTCCTACGAGCAGTACTTC. Protein sequence: CASSALRGVGSYEQYF.

Points on this clone: This specimen includes other DNA sequences encoding the same CDR3. This sequence joins TRBV6-5 and TRBJ2-5; no clear D gene. Deletions cut 2 bases from V and 3 bases from J, with 7 bases between. This CDR3 region has 13 residues. Germline V gives CDR1 MNHEY, CDR2 SVGAGI. The CDR3 nucleotides are TGTGCCAGCAGTTACGATTCGGAAGAGACCCAGTACTTC. Protein sequence: CASSYDSEETQYF.

Worth noting for this clone: The same CDR3 is also encoded by other DNA sequences in this sample. V usage is TRBV27 and J usage is TRBJ1-5, with D possibly matching TRBD1 (6 bases). The germline V and J ends were trimmed by 6 bases and 0 bases, with 12 bases remaining between them. The CDR3 has 15 residues. Germline V gene sequence: CDR1 MNHEY, CDR2 SMNVEV (reference sequence). CDR3 in DNA: TGTGCCAGCAGCCCCTGGGGGGCTAGCAATCAGCCCCAGCATTTT. Residues: CASSPWGASNQPQHF.

The genes are TRBV7-6 and TRBJ2-7; 9 bases are shared with TRBD2. The CDR3 is 16 amino acids. The germline V gene encodes CDR1 SGHVS and CDR2 FNYEAQ. Trimming cost V 2 bases and J 4 bases; bases outside gene matches: 9. Written as DNA, the CDR3 is TGTGCCAGCAGCTTATTTAAGGCGGGGGGGAGATACGAGCAGTACTTC. Amino acids: CASSLFKAGGRYEQYF.

The chain couples TRBV9 to TRBJ2-3, with 14 bases lining up with TRBD2. V shed 5 bases, J shed 2 bases, and the junction held 7 bases outside the gene matches. The CDR3 spans 17 residues. CDR1 SGDLS and CDR2 YYNGEE come from the germline V gene. The CDR3 reads CASRPGTSGRDTDTQYF. Here the CDR3 DNA reads TGTGCCAGCAGACCCGGGACTAGCGGGAGAGACACAGATACGCAGTATTTT.

V is TRBV10-3 and J is TRBJ2-7; D is ambiguous. In germline, CDR1 is ENHRY, CDR2 SYGVKD. The CDR3 runs 13 residues. The V end was cut by 2 bases, the J end by 1 base, with 6 bases between. Here the CDR3 DNA reads TGTGCCATCAGTGAGCCCAGGTCCTACGAGCAGTACTTC. As protein: CAISEPRSYEQYF.

This chain links TRBV6-6 with TRBJ2-7; tentative D call: TRBD1 (6 bases). This CDR3 has 13 residues. The V and J ends lost 6 bases and 3 bases respectively, with 12 bases between them. Germline V gives CDR1 MNHNY, CDR2 SVGAGI (reference sequence). The CDR3 nucleotides are TGTGCCAGCAGGCGGACAGATTTCTACGAGCAGTACTTC. Its translation: CASRRTDFYEQYF.

The chain has TRBV6-5 and TRBJ1-6; maybe TRBD1 (5 bases). This CDR3 has 15 amino acids. Per the germline V gene, CDR1 is MNHEY and CDR2 is SVGAGI. Between the trimmed V and J ends, which lost 2 bases and 6 bases, there was a span of 11 bases. The CDR3 here is CASSYDSGLNSPLHF. In DNA, the CDR3 is TGTGCCAGCAGTTACGATTCAGGGCTTAATTCACCCCTCCACTTT.

J is TRBJ2-4 and V is TRBV7-9; 7 bases map to TRBD1. Trimming removed 5 bases from V and 3 bases from J; junction bases left unmatched: 10. Germline lookup yields CDR1 SEHNR and CDR2 FQNEAQ (reference sequence). This CDR3 comprises 16 residues. The CDR3 nucleotides read TGTGCCAGCAGCGACTGGGGACAGTATGGCAAAAACATTCAGTACTTC. Translation: CASSDWGQYGKNIQYF.